The present entry profiles one TCR beta chain with its context. This clone showed up just once. Its cognate antigen has yet to be identified. No clone much larger than this one lies a single base away; base qualities are absent. The library relied on the immunoSEQ multiplex PCR assay. The table comes from immuneACCESS by way of TCRdb, which keeps in-frame sequences with V and J called. Part of the clones is missing from these tables; in studies checked, under half for an unresolved V gene and the rest for unknown reasons. Present in this sample are 30,000 to 40,000 clones, about nine tenths of which were seen just once. The ten largest clones add up to approximately 6.1% of the sample. The sample belongs to a study of T cell changes during pregnancy in multiple sclerosis (dated by TCRdb to between 2018 and 2020). Looking at the study overall: Changes in the T cell repertoire over the course of pregnancy were examined in this study in women with multiple sclerosis.

The germline V gene (reference sequence) provides CDR1 SEHNR and CDR2 FQNEAQ. Inclusive of the bounding cysteine and phenylalanine, the CDR3 is 15 residues long. The CDR3 DNA has 45 bases and is translated from base 1. V is pared back by 5 bases and J by 2 bases, with 16 bases lying between the germline termini. This chain joins TRBV7-9 to TRBJ2-7; a tentative D match to TRBD2 spans 6 bases. The sequences come from CD8+ T cells from peripheral blood mononuclear cells, collected in the second trimester of pregnancy. This TCR derives from a female donor with multiple sclerosis, enrolled in a pregnancy study. The DNA sequence follows: TGTGCCAGCAGCCCGGGACTTCCATTCCCCTACGAGCAGTACTTC. Its translation reads: CASSPGLPFPYEQYF.